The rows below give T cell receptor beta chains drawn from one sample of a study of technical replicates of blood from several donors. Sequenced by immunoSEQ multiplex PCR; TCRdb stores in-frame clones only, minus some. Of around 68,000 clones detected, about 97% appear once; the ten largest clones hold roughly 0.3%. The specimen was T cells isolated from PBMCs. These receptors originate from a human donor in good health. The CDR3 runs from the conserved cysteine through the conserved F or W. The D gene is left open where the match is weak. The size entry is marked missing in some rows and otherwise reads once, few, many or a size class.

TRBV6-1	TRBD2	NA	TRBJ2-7	TGTGCCAGCAGTGCTCCGGGACTAGCGGGATTTTGGGACTACGAGCAGTACTTC	CASSAPGLAGFWDYEQYF
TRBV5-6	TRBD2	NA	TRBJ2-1	TGTGCCAGCAGCCTAGGTCTAGCGGGAGATAGAAAGTTCTTC	CASSLGLAGDRKFF
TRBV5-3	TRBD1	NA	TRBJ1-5	TGTGCCAGAAGGCGGGACAGGGATAGCAATCAGCCCCAGCATTTT	CARRRDRDSNQPQHF
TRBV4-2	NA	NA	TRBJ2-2	TGTGCCAGCAGCCAAGATGCCAGGGCGAACACCGGGGAGCTGTTTTTT	CASSQDARANTGELFF
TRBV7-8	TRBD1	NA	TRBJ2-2	TGTGCCAGCAGCTTAGGGCAGGGGGCGGGCGGGGAGCTGTTTTTT	CASSLGQGAGGELFF
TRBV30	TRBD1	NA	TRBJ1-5	TGTGCCTGGAGAACAGGGGGCAATCAGCCCCAGCATTTT	CAWRTGGNQPQHF
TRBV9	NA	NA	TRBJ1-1	TGTGCCAGCAGCGTAGAAGGAGGGACTTTCATGAACACTGAAGCTTTCTTT	CASSVEGGTFMNTEAFF
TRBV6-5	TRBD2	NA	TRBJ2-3	TGTGCCAGCACTGGCGGGACTAGCGGGAAGGGTACGCAGTATTTT	CASTGGTSGKGTQYF
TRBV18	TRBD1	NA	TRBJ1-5	TGTGCCAGCTCACCACCAACGACAGGGGGTTTCAATCAGCCCCAGCATTTT	CASSPPTTGGFNQPQHF
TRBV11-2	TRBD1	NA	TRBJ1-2	TGTGCCAGCAGCTTAGTAAGCAAACAGGGGGCGAAGAACTATGGCTACACCTTC	CASSLVSKQGAKNYGYTF
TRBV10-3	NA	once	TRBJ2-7	TGTGCCATCAGTATGGCTAGCGTCTACGAGCAGTACTTC	CAISMASVYEQYF
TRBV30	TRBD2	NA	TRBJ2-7	TGTGCCTGGAGTGAAGCTAGCGGGAGCACCGAGCAGTACTTC	CAWSEASGSTEQYF
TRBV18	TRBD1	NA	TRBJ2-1	TGTGCCAGCTCCCGAGACAGGGGGGCTTACAATGAGCAGTTCTTC	CASSRDRGAYNEQFF
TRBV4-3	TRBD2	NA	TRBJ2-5	TGCGCCAGCAGCCAAACTAGCGCCGCAGAGACCCAGTACTTC	CASSQTSAAETQYF
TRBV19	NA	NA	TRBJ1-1	TGTGCCAGTAGCCTTAAGCGGGTCACTGAAGCTTTCTTT	CASSLKRVTEAFF
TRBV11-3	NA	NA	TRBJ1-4	TGTGCCAGCAGGGGCGATTCTGAAAAACTGTTTTTT	CASRGDSEKLFF
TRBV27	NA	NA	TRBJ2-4	TGTGCCAGCAGTTTATCTCCAGGGTATGACATTCAGTACTTC	CASSLSPGYDIQYF
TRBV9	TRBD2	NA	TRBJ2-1	TGTGCCAGCAGCGACCGACTAGCGGTAAGCTCCTACAATGAGCAGTTCTTC	CASSDRLAVSSYNEQFF
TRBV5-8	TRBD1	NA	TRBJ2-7	TGTGCCAGCAGCAAGGACAGGGTCCACGAGCAGTACTTC	CASSKDRVHEQYF
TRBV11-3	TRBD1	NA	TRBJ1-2	TGTGCCAGCAGCCGCTCCCAGGGGGATGGCTACACCTTC	CASSRSQGDGYTF
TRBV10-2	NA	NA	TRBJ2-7	TGCGCCAGCAGTGAGGCAGGGCCCTACGAGCAGTACTTC	CASSEAGPYEQYF
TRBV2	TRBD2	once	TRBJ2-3	TGTGCCAGCAGGAGGACTAGCGGGGAATCGGATACGCAGTATTTT	CASRRTSGESDTQYF
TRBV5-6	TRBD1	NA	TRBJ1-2	TGTGCCAGCAGCCCGACTGTGACAGGGGGCTCTGGCTACACCTTC	CASSPTVTGGSGYTF
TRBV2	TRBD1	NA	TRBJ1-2	TGTGCCAGCAGACCTGACAGGGAATACCTCTATGGCTACACCTTC	CASRPDREYLYGYTF
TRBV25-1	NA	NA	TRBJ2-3	TGTGCCAGCAGTGAAGGAAGGACAACGGCACTCACAGATACGCAGTATTTT	CASSEGRTTALTDTQYF
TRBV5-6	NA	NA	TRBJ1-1	TGTGCCAGCAGCCCCGCGCCGGGGAACACTGAAGCTTTCTTT	CASSPAPGNTEAFF
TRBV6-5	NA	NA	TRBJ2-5	TGTGCCAGCAGTGGTGGACATTCCGAGACCCAGTACTTC	CASSGGHSETQYF
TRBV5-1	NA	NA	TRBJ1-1	TGCGCCAGCACCCCGGGGTTGGCGAACACTGAAGCTTTCTTT	CASTPGLANTEAFF
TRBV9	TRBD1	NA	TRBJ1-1	TGTGCCAGCAGCGCTCAGACAGGGGGCTACACTGAAGCTTTCTTT	CASSAQTGGYTEAFF
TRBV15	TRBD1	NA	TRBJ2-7	TGTGCCACCAGCAGAGACCGGGACAGGGCTTTCCTCGGCGAGCAGTACTTC	CATSRDRDRAFLGEQYF
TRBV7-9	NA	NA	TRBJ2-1	TGTGCCAGCAGCTTAGAGAACTTTAGGAGTGAGCAGTTCTTC	CASSLENFRSEQFF
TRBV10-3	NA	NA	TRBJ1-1	TGTGCCATCAGTGAAAATACTCTTACTGAAGCTTTCTTT	CAISENTLTEAFF
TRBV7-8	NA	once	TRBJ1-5	TGTGCCAGCAGCTCCCCCCGGGAAAGCAATCAGCCCCAGCATTTT	CASSSPRESNQPQHF
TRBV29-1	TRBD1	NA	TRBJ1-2	TGCAGCGTTGAAACCCCAACAGGGGTGAACTATGGCTACACCTTC	CSVETPTGVNYGYTF
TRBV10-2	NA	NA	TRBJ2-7	TGCGCCAGCAGTGTTGTCCCAGGGATCCACGAGCAGTACTTC	CASSVVPGIHEQYF
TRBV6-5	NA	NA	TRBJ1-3	TGTGCCAGCAGTTACTCGAGGGGGAGCTCTGGAAACACCATATATTTT	CASSYSRGSSGNTIYF
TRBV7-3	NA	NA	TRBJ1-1	TGTGCCAGCAGCCCAGGGTCTCCTAACACTGAAGCTTTCTTT	CASSPGSPNTEAFF
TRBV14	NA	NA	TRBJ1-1	TGTGCCAGCAGCCAAGATCGACAGTTAAGAGCTTTCTTT	CASSQDRQLRAFF
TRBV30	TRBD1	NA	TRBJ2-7	TGTGCCTTATACAGGGGGACTCTCTACGAGCAGTACTTC	CALYRGTLYEQYF
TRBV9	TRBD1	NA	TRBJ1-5	TGTGCCAGCAGCGTAGGAGGGGGCCAAAATCAGCCCCAGCATTTT	CASSVGGGQNQPQHF
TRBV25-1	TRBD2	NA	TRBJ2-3	TGTGCCAGCAGTGAATCGGGGAGGGCGCAGTATTTT	CASSESGRAQYF
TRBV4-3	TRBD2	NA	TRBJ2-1	TGCGCCAGCAGCCAAGAGACTAGCGGGATGGGATACAATGAGCAGTTCTTC	CASSQETSGMGYNEQFF
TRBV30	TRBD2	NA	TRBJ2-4	TGTGCCTGGAGTGTGCTAGCGGAAAACATTCAGTACTTC	CAWSVLAENIQYF
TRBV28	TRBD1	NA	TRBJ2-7	TGTGCCAGCAGTGATGACAGGGAAGTAAATTACGAGCAGTACTTC	CASSDDREVNYEQYF
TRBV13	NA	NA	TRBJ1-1	TGTGCCAGCAGCCGTGGACAGAGAAACACTGAAGCTTTCTTT	CASSRGQRNTEAFF
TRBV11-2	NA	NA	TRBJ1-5	TGTGCCAGCAGCTTAACGGGTGGTAGCAATCAGCCCCAGCATTTT	CASSLTGGSNQPQHF
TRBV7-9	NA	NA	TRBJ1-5	TGTGCCAGCAGCTTAGGGGGGGGCAATCAGCCCCAGCATTTT	CASSLGGGNQPQHF
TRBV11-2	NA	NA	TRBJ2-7	TGTGCCAGCAGCTCGGACAGATACTCCTACGAGCAGTACTTC	CASSSDRYSYEQYF
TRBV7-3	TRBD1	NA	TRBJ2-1	TGTGCCAGCACCGACAGGGTTGGCAATGAGCAGTTCTTC	CASTDRVGNEQFF
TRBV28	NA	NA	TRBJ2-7	TGTGCCAGCAGTTACCCCATTTTCGGGGAAGCCTACGAGCAGTACTTC	CASSYPIFGEAYEQYF
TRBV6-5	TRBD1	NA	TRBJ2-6	TGTGCCAGCAGAGGGGGCGCCGCCAACGTCCTGACTTTC	CASRGGAANVLTF
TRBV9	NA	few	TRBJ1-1	TGTGCCAGCAGCGTAGATTCAGAACCTTGGACTGAAGCTTTCTTT	CASSVDSEPWTEAFF
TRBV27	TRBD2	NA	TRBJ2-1	TGTGCCATATGGACTAGCGGGAGCAATGAGCAGTTCTTC	CAIWTSGSNEQFF
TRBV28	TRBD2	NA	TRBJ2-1	TGTGCCAGCAGTAAGCTAGCGGGAAAGAATGAGCAGTTCTTC	CASSKLAGKNEQFF
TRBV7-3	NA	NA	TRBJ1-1	TGTGCCAGCAGCTTAGGGCAACTGGGCGAAGCTTTCTTT	CASSLGQLGEAFF
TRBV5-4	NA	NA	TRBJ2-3	TGTGCCAGCAGCACCAATGGGGCGGGATCAGATACGCAGTATTTT	CASSTNGAGSDTQYF
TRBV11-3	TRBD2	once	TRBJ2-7	TGTGCCAGCAGCTTGGGACTAGCGGGAGTTCGGTACTTC	CASSLGLAGVRYF
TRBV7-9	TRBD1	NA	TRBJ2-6	TGTGCCAGCAGCTTAGCGACAGGGGATCTGCGTGGGGCCAACGTCCTGACTTTC	CASSLATGDLRGANVLTF